Presented here are 12 T cell receptor beta chains from one specimen sequenced in a study of T cells in Graves' hyperthyroidism and ophthalmopathy (dated by TCRdb to between 2017 and 2020). Libraries were constructed by multiplex PCR. These reads were obtained on an Illumina HiSeq 2000. Amplification of TCR beta CDR3 regions was carried out from RNA transcripts. For the first round of RT-PCR on the TCR CDR3, the HTBI primer set was used together with the Qiagen OneStep RT-PCR kit. The public reads were reprocessed in TCRdb via fastp at Q25 and MiXCR, keeping in-frame beta chains. All rows with the same CDR3 protein become a single entry with the most common DNA and genes. This sample is represented by 470,000 or so distinct CDR3 sequences; 20% of them were singletons. The top ten constitute roughly 29% of the sample. The material sequenced was blood. The receptors stem from a man aged 18-30 years with Graves' hyperthyroidism.

The V gene is TRBV9, the J gene TRBJ2-7; 8 bases map to TRBD1. V dropped 3 bases and J dropped 3; count of bases not matched to a gene: 5. There are 14 residues in the CDR3. Germline assignment: CDR1 SGDLS and CDR2 YYNGEE. The CDR3 region is CASSGRQGFYEQYF. The CDR3 DNA reads as TGTGCCAGCAGCGGACGACAGGGGTTCTACGAGCAGTACTTC.

The chain employs TRBV6-5 and TRBJ2-7, with TRBD1 matching 7 bases. V trimming: 0 bases; J trimming: 7 bases; junction bases outside the gene matches: 9. There are 15 residues in the CDR3. Per the germline V gene, CDR1 is MNHEY and CDR2 is SVGAGI. The CDR3 DNA sequence: TGTGCCAGCAGTTACTCGAACGAGGGGGCAAGAGAGCAGTACTTC. The encoded protein is CASSYSNEGAREQYF.

The chain is built from TRBV20-1 and TRBJ1-5; D is uncertain. Germline CDR1 and CDR2: DFQATT and SNEGSKA (reference sequence). The CDR3 length is 13 residues. V lost 2 bases, J lost 2 bases, and 7 bases lay in between. The CDR3 loop is CSARPDRNQPQHF. The CDR3 bases are TGCAGTGCTAGACCCGATCGCAATCAGCCCCAGCATTTT.

This clonotype came up many times. The V and J genes are TRBV28 and TRBJ2-7, with a weak D call TRBD1 (7 bases). Germline CDR1 reads MDHEN; CDR2 reads SYDVKM. The CDR3 covers 13 residues. The CDR3, as DNA: TGTGCTTGGAGGGACAGAGGACGCCACGAGCAGTACTTC. Translation: CAWRDRGRHEQYF.

As to this clonotype: It may be a read error: a sequence one base away is much more abundant. J is TRBJ1-1 and V is TRBV29-1, with 9 positions matching TRBD1. Germline CDR1 reads SQVTM; CDR2 reads ANQGSEA. The CDR3 length is 14 residues. The CDR3 bases are TGCAGCGTTGGGGGACAGGGACGATACACTGAAGCTTGCTTT. Translating gives CSVGGQGRYTEACF. The full variable domain, completed using reference TRBV29-1 and TRBJ1-1, is SAVISQKPSRDICQRGTSLTIQCQVDSQVTMMFWYRQQPGQSLTLIATANQGSEATYESGFVIDKFPISRPNLTFSTLTVSNMSPEDSSIYLCSVGGQGRYTEACFGQGTRLTVV.

V gene TRBV10-3 combines with J gene TRBJ1-1; perhaps TRBD1 as D (6 bases). The CDR3 runs 17 residues. Germline CDR1 reads ENHRY; CDR2 reads SYGVKD. The V gene lost 4 bases and the J gene lost 1 base, with 19 bases spanning the gap. This CDR3 reads CAISALQTGFWNTEAFF. The CDR3 DNA reads TGTGCCATCAGTGCACTTCAAACAGGGTTTTGGAACACTGAAGCTTTCTTT.

This clonotype was seen many times. The V call is TRBV6-1, the J call TRBJ1-1; D possibly corresponds to TRBD1 (5 bases). Germline V gene data show CDR1 as MNHNS and CDR2 as SASEGT. Trimming shortened V by 1 base and J by 3 bases, and 12 bases separated the two germline ends. The CDR3 loop spans 15 amino acids. The CDR3 DNA is TGTGCCAGCAGTGAAGGGGGCTTTACGGACACTGAAGCTTTCTTT. It specifies CASSEGGFTDTEAFF.

The V gene is TRBV27, the J gene TRBJ2-2; D is tentatively TRBD1 or TRBD2 (5 bases each). Germline V lookup: CDR1 MNHEY, CDR2 SMNVEV (reference sequence). Trimming took off 5 bases at V and 1 base at J, with 14 bases between the two ends. The CDR3 runs to 16 residues. The CDR3 DNA is TGTGCCAGCAGTCCTTCGGGACGGTGGAACACCGGGGAGCTGTTTTTT. Encoded protein: CASSPSGRWNTGELFF.

This clonotype was found a few times. V gene TRBV6-5 combines with J gene TRBJ1-2; TRBD1 might be the D (6 bases). The CDR3 is 13 residues long. Germline CDR1 and CDR2: MNHEY and SVGAGI. V lost 2 bases and J lost 8, with 12 bases in between. The CDR3 nucleotides are TGTGCCAGCAGTTACACCAGGGGACGCGGCTACACCTTC. It specifies CASSYTRGRGYTF.

Ten or more counts support this clonotype. V and J are TRBV6-2 or TRBV6-3 and TRBJ2-7, with a possible D match to TRBD2 (5 bases). This CDR3 comprises 14 residues. The germline CDR1 and CDR2 sequences are MNHEY and SVGEGT. Trimming pared 2 bases from V and 4 bases from J, leaving 12 bases between. CDR3 coding DNA: TGTGCCAGCAGTTACCAACTCTCGGGGTACGAGCAGTACTTC. Protein sequence: CASSYQLSGYEQYF.

This clonotype has a count of ten or more. This sequence joins TRBV30 and TRBJ1-2; 7 nucleotides line up with TRBD1. J was trimmed by 1 base and V by 8 bases; bases with no gene match: 7. The CDR3 is 13 residues long. Germline CDR1 and CDR2: GTSNPN and SVGIG (reference sequence). This chain's CDR3 is CAQTGTDNYGYTF. CDR3 DNA sequence: TGTGCCCAGACCGGGACAGATAACTATGGCTACACCTTC.

This clonotype was seen a handful of times. The chain links TRBV20-1 to TRBJ1-5; D ambiguous. The V end lost 2 bases, the J end lost 5 bases, and 10 bases lay between the germline ends. Germline assignment: CDR1 DFQATT and CDR2 SNEGSKA (reference sequence). The CDR3 is 13 residues long. The CDR3 sequence: CSARQVAHQPQHF. CDR3 nucleotide sequence: TGCAGTGCTAGACAAGTGGCCCATCAGCCCCAGCATTTT.